These T cell receptor beta chains were read from a single sample in a study of cytotoxic CD8 clonotypes in ibrutinib-treated CLL. This table comes from immunoSEQ multiplex PCR, and its TCRdb copy is limited to in-frame clones, with some not included. The data show around 310,000 clones, around four fifths seen once. Specimen: PBMCs, collected before ibrutinib treatment. The source of these receptors is a human donor with chronic lymphocytic leukemia. CDR3s include the opening cysteine and the closing phenylalanine or tryptophan. A D gene is named only where the DNA matches it firmly. The size field is filled for only some rows; it gives once, few, many or a size class.

v_call	d_call	clone_size	j_call	cdr3_aa	cdr3_nt
TRBV14	-	few	TRBJ1-2	CASSPRYLDGYTF	TGTGCCAGCAGCCCTCGGTACCTAGATGGCTACACCTTC
TRBV6-7	-	-	TRBJ2-4	CASSYPGFSAKNIQYF	TGTGCCAGCAGTTACCCAGGGTTTTCGGCCAAAAACATTCAGTACTTC
TRBV6-4	-	few	TRBJ2-1	CASSDWGLQGTYNEQFF	TGTGCCAGCAGTGACTGGGGGCTGCAAGGCACCTACAATGAGCAGTTCTTC
TRBV9	TRBD2	-	TRBJ2-3	CASSAPPSGRSTDTQYF	TGTGCCAGCAGCGCCCCCCCTAGCGGACGAAGCACAGATACGCAGTATTTT
TRBV5-1	-	-	TRBJ2-1	CASSFQGTAYNEQFF	TGCGCCAGCAGTTTTCAGGGAACCGCCTACAATGAGCAGTTCTTC
TRBV5-4	-	-	TRBJ2-5	CASSQLRAGTQETQYF	TGTGCCAGCAGCCAGCTCCGGGCAGGCACTCAAGAGACCCAGTACTTC
TRBV15	TRBD1	-	TRBJ2-7	CATSRRQGAPYEQYF	TGTGCCACCAGCAGGCGACAGGGGGCCCCCTACGAGCAGTACTTC
TRBV27	-	-	TRBJ1-2	CASSAGNYGYTF	TGTGCCAGCAGTGCAGGGAACTATGGCTACACCTTC
TRBV7-2	-	-	TRBJ2-3	CASSLSRPGTDTQYF	TGTGCCAGCAGCTTAAGTCGACCCGGCACAGATACGCAGTATTTT
TRBV30	TRBD1	-	TRBJ2-3	CAWDRGSITDTQYF	TGTGCCTGGGACAGGGGGTCGATCACAGATACGCAGTATTTT
TRBV6-1	TRBD2	-	TRBJ2-7	CASSEVLAGAGEQYF	TGTGCCAGCAGTGAAGTCCTAGCGGGGGCCGGGGAGCAGTACTTC
TRBV27	-	-	TRBJ1-4	CASSPSRRGNEKLFF	TGTGCCAGCAGTCCCTCAAGAAGGGGTAATGAAAAACTGTTTTTT
TRBV18	TRBD2	-	TRBJ2-7	CASSPAGGHYEQYF	TGTGCCAGCTCCCCCGCGGGGGGGCACTACGAGCAGTACTTC
TRBV5-5	-	-	TRBJ1-2	CASSLGSRLPVNYGYTF	TGTGCCAGCAGCTTGGGGTCCCGCCTCCCTGTGAACTATGGCTACACCTTC
TRBV28	-	-	TRBJ1-5	CASSFLGRANQPQHF	TGTGCCAGCAGTTTTCTAGGCAGGGCAAATCAGCCCCAGCATTTT
TRBV19	TRBD1	-	TRBJ1-1	CASSARDRQDQMNTEAFF	TGTGCCAGTAGTGCCCGGGACAGGCAAGATCAAATGAACACTGAAGCTTTCTTT
TRBV7-9	-	-	TRBJ1-4	CASRSPAATNEKLFF	TGTGCCAGCAGATCCCCAGCGGCAACTAATGAAAAACTGTTTTTT
TRBV28	TRBD1	few	TRBJ2-1	CASSKPGQSEQFF	TGTGCCAGCAGTAAACCGGGACAGTCTGAGCAGTTCTTC
TRBV2	-	-	TRBJ1-5	CASSEIGMGNQPQHF	TGTGCCAGCAGTGAAATAGGTATGGGCAATCAGCCCCAGCATTTT
TRBV5-1	-	-	TRBJ2-5	CASSLEGMGETQYF	TGCGCCAGCAGCTTGGAAGGGATGGGTGAGACCCAGTACTTC
TRBV4-1	-	-	TRBJ2-7	CASSQVGEQYF	TGCGCCAGCAGCCAAGTGGGCGAGCAGTACTTC
TRBV5-1	-	-	TRBJ1-1	CASSLFGHGSTEAFF	TGCGCCAGCAGCTTGTTTGGCCACGGTTCGACTGAAGCTTTCTTT
TRBV5-1	-	-	TRBJ2-7	CASSSGREQYF	TGCGCCAGCAGCTCCGGACGGGAGCAGTACTTC
TRBV28	TRBD2	few	TRBJ2-2	CASSFFREGLHTGELFF	TGTGCCAGCAGTTTCTTCAGGGAGGGCCTTCACACCGGGGAGCTGTTTTTT
TRBV27	TRBD2	-	TRBJ2-3	CASSWTSGQLSTDTQYF	TGTGCCAGCAGTTGGACTAGCGGGCAATTGAGCACAGATACGCAGTATTTT
TRBV5-4	TRBD2	-	TRBJ2-7	CASGPSGSDGLDEQYF	TGTGCCAGCGGACCTAGCGGGAGCGACGGGTTGGACGAGCAGTACTTC
TRBV6-5	TRBD2	-	TRBJ2-1	CASRTGLAYNEQFF	TGTGCCAGCAGAACAGGACTAGCTTACAATGAGCAGTTCTTC
TRBV19	-	-	TRBJ1-5	CASSISGANNQPQHF	TGTGCCAGTAGTATTTCAGGGGCCAACAATCAGCCCCAGCATTTT
TRBV27	-	once	TRBJ1-1	CASSPSGVYTEAFF	TGTGCCAGCAGTCCATCAGGGGTTTACACTGAAGCTTTCTTT
TRBV11-2	-	-	TRBJ2-1	CASSWAGRDEQFF	TGTGCCAGCAGCTGGGCAGGCAGGGATGAGCAGTTCTTC
TRBV29-1	-	-	TRBJ2-7	CSVAYGLGSEQYF	TGCAGCGTTGCTTACGGTCTGGGCTCCGAGCAGTACTTC
TRBV30	-	-	TRBJ2-7	CAWSVSLLGEQYF	TGTGCCTGGAGTGTAAGTCTTCTGGGGGAGCAGTACTTC